These T cell receptor beta chains were read from a single sample in a study of CD8 T cells in Susac syndrome. TCRdb passed the immunoSEQ multiplex PCR reads through MiXCR, listing each CDR3 protein once. This sample has approximately 210,000 distinct CDR3 sequences, with 95% found just once. Input material: CD4+ T cells from PBMCs. These receptor sequences come from a human donor with multiple sclerosis. CDR3s include the opening cysteine and the closing phenylalanine or tryptophan. A D gene is named only where the DNA matches it firmly. Some rows have no size entry. The others give once, few or many, or a class for an expanded clone.

CDR3 length: 16; V gene: TRBV20-1; D gene: NA; clone size: NA; J gene: TRBJ2-3; CDR3 protein: CSASLLGRGLQDTQYF
CDR3 length: 14; V gene: TRBV5-4; D gene: NA; clone size: NA; J gene: TRBJ1-4; CDR3 protein: CASSLRGTNEKLFF
CDR3 length: 13; V gene: TRBV7-6; D gene: TRBD1; clone size: NA; J gene: TRBJ1-5; CDR3 protein: CASSLQGDQPQHF
CDR3 length: 15; V gene: TRBV7-3; D gene: NA; clone size: NA; J gene: TRBJ2-5; CDR3 protein: CASSLIGSLGETQYF
CDR3 length: 16; V gene: TRBV7-3; D gene: NA; clone size: NA; J gene: TRBJ2-6; CDR3 protein: CASSLAGLGGANVLTF
CDR3 length: 15; V gene: TRBV18; D gene: TRBD2; clone size: NA; J gene: TRBJ2-7; CDR3 protein: CASSPGGSYSYEQYF
CDR3 length: 14; V gene: TRBV9; D gene: TRBD1; clone size: NA; J gene: TRBJ1-2; CDR3 protein: CASSARQGNYGYTF
CDR3 length: 16; V gene: TRBV3-1; D gene: NA; clone size: NA; J gene: TRBJ1-2; CDR3 protein: CASSQGPGRVDYGYTF
CDR3 length: 15; V gene: TRBV3-1; D gene: NA; clone size: NA; J gene: TRBJ2-6; CDR3 protein: CATRGRHSGANVLTF
CDR3 length: 16; V gene: TRBV5-1; D gene: NA; clone size: NA; J gene: TRBJ2-3; CDR3 protein: CASSLDPTGHTDTQYF
CDR3 length: 13; V gene: TRBV6-6; D gene: TRBD1; clone size: NA; J gene: TRBJ2-7; CDR3 protein: CASSHNPQGEQYF
CDR3 length: 13; V gene: TRBV7-3; D gene: TRBD1; clone size: NA; J gene: TRBJ1-1; CDR3 protein: CASSGTAVTEAFF
CDR3 length: 15; V gene: TRBV24-1; D gene: TRBD2; clone size: NA; J gene: TRBJ2-1; CDR3 protein: CATSEGGTSYVGTFF
CDR3 length: 13; V gene: TRBV5-6; D gene: NA; clone size: NA; J gene: TRBJ2-7; CDR3 protein: CASSPRGVAEQYF
CDR3 length: 12; V gene: TRBV2; D gene: NA; clone size: NA; J gene: TRBJ1-2; CDR3 protein: CASTTGPVGYTF
CDR3 length: 14; V gene: TRBV27; D gene: NA; clone size: NA; J gene: TRBJ2-7; CDR3 protein: CASSLSGGVYEQYF
CDR3 length: 15; V gene: TRBV6-6; D gene: NA; clone size: NA; J gene: TRBJ2-6; CDR3 protein: CASSLGTSGANVLTF
CDR3 length: 16; V gene: TRBV6-2/TRBV6-3; D gene: NA; clone size: NA; J gene: TRBJ2-1; CDR3 protein: CASSYSILEYNNEQFF
CDR3 length: 12; V gene: TRBV2; D gene: NA; clone size: few; J gene: TRBJ2-7; CDR3 protein: CASRGSSYEQYF
CDR3 length: 14; V gene: TRBV14; D gene: NA; clone size: NA; J gene: TRBJ2-1; CDR3 protein: CASSQDFRRNEQFF